A single sample gave rise to the 13 T cell receptor beta chains below, sequenced in a study of blood T cell repertoires in COVID-19. Measured with immunoSEQ multiplex PCR; TCRdb has only the in-frame clones, and not every one. The sample includes about 260,000 clones, around 90% of them seen just once. What was sequenced was PBMCs or T cells enriched from blood (not recorded which). The origin of the receptors is a man in his forties or fifties who had been exposed to COVID-19.

Worth noting for this clone: In the same sample, other DNA sequences code for this CDR3. The V call is TRBV5-1, the J call TRBJ1-2; 9 bases line up with TRBD1. Germline trimming cut 4 bases from V and 7 bases from J; bases unmatched to any gene: 2. CDR3 size: 12 residues. Germline loops: CDR1 SGHRS, CDR2 YFSETQ. The CDR3 region has the DNA TGCGCCAGCAGCCTACAGGGGGCTGGCTACACCTTC. The encoded protein is CASSLQGAGYTF. The complete variable domain, with remaining parts taken from reference TRBV5-1 and TRBJ1-2, reads KAGVTQTPRYLIKTRGQQVTLSCSPISGHRSVSWYQQTPGQGLQFLFEYFSETQRNKGNFPGRFSGRQFSNSRSEMNVSTLELGDSALYLCASSLQGAGYTFGSGTRLTVV.

The chain couples TRBV25-1 to TRBJ2-5; tentative D call: TRBD1 (6 bases). CDR1 is MGHDK and CDR2 is SYGVNS in the germline V gene. CDR3 size: 14 residues. V was clipped by 4 bases and J by 9 bases, with 18 bases between them. CDR3 loop: CASSGRGGQLAQYF. The CDR3, as DNA: TGTGCCAGCAGTGGCCGGGGTGGACAGTTGGCCCAGTACTTC.

The gene calls are TRBV24-1 and TRBJ2-1; 11 positions agree with TRBD2. There are 14 residues in the CDR3. Germline-derived CDR1 and CDR2 are KGHDR and SFDVKD. J lost 8 bases, V lost 8 bases, and 7 bases had no gene match. CDR3 DNA: TGTGCCACCAATACTAGCGGGAGCCGTTATGAGCAGTTCTTC. Translating gives CATNTSGSRYEQFF.

This sequence joins TRBV5-6 and TRBJ2-7; the D is unclear. V lost 1 base and J lost 3, with 5 bases in between. CDR1 is SGHDT, CDR2 YYEEEE, per germline. This CDR3 contains 12 residues. The CDR3 is CASSLIGYEQYV. CDR3 DNA sequence: TGTGCCAGCAGCTTGATCGGCTACGAGCAGTACGTC.

This sequence joins TRBV4-2 and TRBJ1-2; 9 bases line up with TRBD1. With V trimmed by 2 bases and J by 6 bases, 10 bases remained unmatched. CDR3 length: 16 amino acids. The V gene's germline CDR1 is LGHNA and CDR2 YNFKEQ. The CDR3 spells CASSQQDRGMMHGYTF. The CDR3 DNA reads as TGTGCCAGCAGCCAACAGGACAGGGGAATGATGCATGGCTACACCTTC.

The chain couples TRBV11-2 to TRBJ2-3, with D possibly being TRBD2 (7 bases). Germline V gene data show CDR1 as SGHAT and CDR2 as FQNNGV. The CDR3 has 15 residues. V lost 2 bases and J lost 4, with 13 bases in between. The CDR3 coding sequence is TGTGCCAGCAGCTTAATTGGGGGGGCCTCAGATACGCAGTATTTT. As protein: CASSLIGGASDTQYF.

The genes are TRBV9 and TRBJ1-1; possible D gene TRBD1, 5 bases. Germline values: CDR1 SGDLS, CDR2 YYNGEE. The CDR3 extends over 14 amino acids. V lost 7 bases and J 5 bases, leaving 18 bases between the germline ends. The CDR3 region is CASGETLGGTEAFF. The CDR3 DNA reads TGTGCCAGCGGAGAAACCCTGGGGGGGACTGAAGCTTTCTTT.

This chain joins TRBV6-1 and TRBJ2-2; D is possibly TRBD1 (6 bases). V was pared by 2 bases and J by 6 bases, with 13 bases between. The CDR3 length is 15 residues. Germline V gene lookup returns CDR1 MNHNS and CDR2 SASEGT. The CDR3 reads CASSEMSGVAGELFF. CDR3 nucleotides: TGTGCCAGCAGTGAAATGTCAGGGGTTGCCGGGGAGCTGTTTTTT.

This chain joins TRBV5-1 and TRBJ1-3; tentatively, D is TRBD1 (5 bases). Germline assignment: CDR1 SGHRS and CDR2 YFSETQ. Trimming pared 2 bases from V and 4 bases from J, leaving 10 bases between. CDR3 length equals 14 residues. The CDR3 coding sequence is TGCGCCAGCAGCTTCGGGCAGGGCGGAAACACCATATATTTT. Residues: CASSFGQGGNTIYF.

The V and J genes are TRBV27 and TRBJ1-1; TRBD1 aligns across 9 bases. Germline values: CDR1 MNHEY, CDR2 SMNVEV (reference sequence). The V and J ends lost 5 bases and 10 bases, in that order; junction bases with no gene match: 8. The CDR3 extends over 13 amino acids. The CDR3 DNA reads as TGTGCCAGCAGTAGACAGGGGGAATCTCGAGCTTTCTTT. It yields the protein CASSRQGESRAFF.

The rearrangement links TRBV6-1 to TRBJ2-2; D not certain. Trimming took 1 base from V and 1 from J, leaving 10 bases between them. The CDR3 totals 16 residues. Looked up from germline, CDR1 is MNHNS and CDR2 is SASEGT. CDR3 sequence: CASSEVGAGNTGELFF. The CDR3 region has the DNA TGTGCCAGCAGTGAAGTCGGCGCAGGGAACACCGGGGAGCTGTTTTTT.

The chain has TRBV5-1 and TRBJ1-1; perhaps TRBD1 as D (6 bases). The ends were cut back, 3 bases at V and 0 bases at J, with 12 bases in the middle. The length of the CDR3 is 15 residues. Germline-derived CDR1 and CDR2 are SGHRS and YFSETQ. The CDR3 protein is CASSSAGTMNTEAFF. As DNA, the CDR3 is TGCGCCAGCAGCTCGGCCGGGACAATGAACACTGAAGCTTTCTTT.

This chain links TRBV9 with TRBJ2-5; the D is unclear. The CDR3 sequence is 12 residues long. Germline CDR1 reads SGDLS; CDR2 reads YYNGEE. Between the trimmed V and J ends, which lost 3 bases and 5 bases, there was a span of 8 bases. Here the CDR3 reads CASSEPGETQYF. CDR3 DNA: TGTGCCAGCAGCGAGCCCGGGGAGACCCAGTACTTC.